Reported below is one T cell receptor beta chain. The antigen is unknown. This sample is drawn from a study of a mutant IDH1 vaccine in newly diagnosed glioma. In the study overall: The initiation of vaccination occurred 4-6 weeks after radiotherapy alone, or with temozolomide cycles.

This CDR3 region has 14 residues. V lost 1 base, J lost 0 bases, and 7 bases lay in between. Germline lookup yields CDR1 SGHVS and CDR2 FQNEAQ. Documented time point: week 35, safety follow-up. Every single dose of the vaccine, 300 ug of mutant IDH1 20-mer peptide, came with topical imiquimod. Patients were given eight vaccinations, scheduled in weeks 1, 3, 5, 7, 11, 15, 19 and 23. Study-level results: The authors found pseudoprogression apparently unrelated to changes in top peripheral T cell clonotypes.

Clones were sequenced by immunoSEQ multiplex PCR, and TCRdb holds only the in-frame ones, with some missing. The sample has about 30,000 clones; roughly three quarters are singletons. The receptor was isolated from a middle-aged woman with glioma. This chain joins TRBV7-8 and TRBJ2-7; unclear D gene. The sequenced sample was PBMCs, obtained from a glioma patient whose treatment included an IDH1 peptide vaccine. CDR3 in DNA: TGTGCCAGCAGCTTAGGGTCGGTCTCCTACGAGCAGTACTTC. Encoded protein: CASSLGSVSYEQYF.